Below are 31 T cell receptor beta chains sequenced from a single sample in a study of cytomegalovirus exposure and HLA in healthy donors. PCR primers comprised 60 Vbeta and 13 Jbeta primers. Using immunoSEQ multiplex PCR, the repertoire was profiled, and TCRdb retains in-frame clones only, with some absent. The table shows approximately 210,000 clones, with more than 75% occurring only once. Sequencing was performed on PBMCs. The receptor set was obtained from a man aged 35-49 years in good health and CMV-seropositive.

The chain employs TRBV9 and TRBJ1-1, with 10 positions matching TRBD1. The CDR3 is made up of 15 amino acids. The ends lost 2 bases at V and 4 bases at J; junction bases unmatched: 5. CDR1 SGDLS and CDR2 YYNGEE come from the germline V gene. CDR3 coding DNA: TGTGCCAGCAGCGTGGAAAGGACAGGGGGCACTGAAGCTTTCTTT. As protein: CASSVERTGGTEAFF. The full variable domain, with the rest looked up from reference TRBV9 and TRBJ1-1, is DSGVTQTPKHLITATGQRVTLRCSPRSGDLSVYWYQQSLDQGLQFLIQYYNGEERAKGNILERFSAQQFPDLHSELNLSSLELGDSALYFCASSVERTGGTEAFFGQGTRLTVV.

The chain employs TRBV14 and TRBJ1-2; D gene unclear. There are 13 residues in the CDR3. Germline V gene lookup returns CDR1 SGHDN and CDR2 FVKESK. V lost 3 bases and J lost 7, with 12 bases in between. CDR3 amino acids: CASSQGSPSGYTF. CDR3 DNA sequence: TGTGCCAGCAGCCAGGGTAGCCCCTCTGGCTACACCTTC.

This chain connects TRBV7-2 to TRBJ2-1, with D perhaps TRBD2 (6 bases). This CDR3 is 17 amino acids long. Germline V gives CDR1 SGHTA, CDR2 FQGNSA. Between the trimmed V and J ends, which lost 0 bases and 6 bases, there was a span of 18 bases. Here the CDR3 reads CASSLALFTSWVNEQFF. The CDR3 coding sequence is TGTGCCAGCAGCTTAGCGCTGTTCACTAGCTGGGTCAATGAGCAGTTCTTC.

This chain joins TRBV30 and TRBJ2-7; D is unclear. The germline V gene has CDR1 GTSNPN and CDR2 SVGIG (reference sequence). V was shortened by 0 bases and J by 7 bases, with 16 bases between the two germline ends. The CDR3 loop spans 14 amino acids. The CDR3 loop is CAWSVLQALGEQYF. CDR3 DNA: TGTGCCTGGAGTGTCCTACAAGCGTTAGGAGAGCAGTACTTC.

The chain links TRBV30 to TRBJ1-6; D is ambiguous. V shed 0 bases and J shed 14 bases, with 8 bases lying between them. CDR1 is GTSNPN and CDR2 is SVGIG in the germline V gene (reference sequence). This CDR3 spans 11 amino acids. The CDR3 sequence is CAWSVLQALHF. The CDR3 DNA reads as TGTGCCTGGAGTGTACTGCAGGCCCTCCACTTT.

The rearrangement joins TRBV5-1 to TRBJ2-7, with D perhaps TRBD1 (6 bases). CDR1 is SGHRS, CDR2 YFSETQ, per germline. V lost 3 bases, J lost 3 bases, and 10 bases lay in between. The CDR3 totals 13 residues. CDR3 DNA sequence: TGCGCCAGCAGCTCCCGACAGGACTACGAGCAGTACTTC. This gives the protein CASSSRQDYEQYF.

This clone was recorded a few times. The chain is built from TRBV6-1 and TRBJ2-3, with 7 bases matching TRBD2. The CDR3 is made up of 15 amino acids. With V trimmed by 2 bases and J by 3 bases, 5 bases remained unmatched. Germline V gene sequence: CDR1 MNHNS, CDR2 SASEGT. The chain's CDR3 is CASSERERETDTQYF. CDR3 DNA sequence: TGTGCCAGCAGTGAAAGAGAGCGGGAAACAGATACGCAGTATTTT.

The CDR3 reads CASSLIGQGGADTQYF. The DNA of the CDR3 is TGCGCCAGCAGCTTAATAGGTCAGGGAGGGGCAGATACGCAGTATTTT. V gene TRBV5-1 combines with J gene TRBJ2-3, with 7 bases lining up with TRBD2. Germline-derived CDR1 and CDR2 are SGHRS and YFSETQ. There are 16 residues in the CDR3. The V and J ends lost 2 bases and 4 bases, in that order; junction bases with no gene match: 10.

The chain joins TRBV5-1 to TRBJ1-2; the match to TRBD1 covers 10 bases. V shed 4 bases and J 4 bases; nucleotides not matched to a gene: 4. CDR3 size: 14 residues. Per germline, CDR1 SGHRS and CDR2 YFSETQ. The CDR3 DNA follows: TGCGCCAGCAGCCTGACAGGGGGCGTCTATGGCTACACCTTC. This translates into CASSLTGGVYGYTF.

The chain employs TRBV18 and TRBJ2-7, with D uncertain. The CDR3 length is 14 residues. The V gene's germline CDR1 is KGHSH and CDR2 LQKENI. Trimming pared 5 bases from V and 4 bases from J, leaving 15 bases between. The CDR3 region is CASSLAAEYYEQYF. DNA for the CDR3: TGTGCCAGCTCATTGGCGGCAGAATATTACGAGCAGTACTTC.

The chain links TRBV5-1 to TRBJ2-1, with 8 bases aligning to TRBD2. Trimming removed 4 bases from V and 10 bases from J; junction bases left unmatched: 7. The CDR3 consists of 13 residues. Germline lookup yields CDR1 SGHRS and CDR2 YFSETQ. CDR3 bases: TGCGCCAGCAGCCGGGGGGGGGCAGAGGAGCAGTTCTTC. Protein: CASSRGGAEEQFF.

With respect to this clone: Other nucleotide sequences in the sample specify the same CDR3. The chain has TRBV5-6 and TRBJ2-5, with D perhaps matching TRBD2 (6 bases). The CDR3 has 14 residues. Germline CDR1 SGHDT, CDR2 YYEEEE. V lost 0 bases and J lost 0, with 6 bases in between. This chain's CDR3 is CASSLVADQETQYF. The DNA of the CDR3 is TGTGCCAGCAGCTTGGTAGCGGACCAAGAGACCCAGTACTTC.

V and J are TRBV2 and TRBJ2-7; D perhaps matches TRBD2 (6 bases). In germline, CDR1 is SNHLY, CDR2 FYNNEI. The CDR3 extends over 14 amino acids. The V and J ends lost 10 bases and 2 bases respectively, with 18 bases between them. The CDR3 protein is CATTGEPQTYEQYF. The CDR3 DNA is TGTGCCACCACGGGGGAGCCCCAGACCTACGAGCAGTACTTC.

In this sample, this clone turned up a few times. This chain's CDR3 is CASSSIAGLVYNEQFF. CDR3 bases: TGTGCCAGCAGCTCGATTGCGGGATTGGTATACAATGAGCAGTTCTTC. The chain carries TRBV11-3 and TRBJ2-1, with TRBD2 as a possible D gene (6 bases). There are 16 residues in the CDR3. Germline lookup yields CDR1 SGHNT and CDR2 YENEEA. V dropped 4 bases and J dropped 4 bases, with 17 bases sitting between them.

V usage is TRBV6-5 and J usage is TRBJ2-5; D possibly corresponds to TRBD2 (6 bases). Looked up from germline, CDR1 is MNHEY and CDR2 is SVGAGI. The V gene lost 7 bases and the J gene lost 5 bases, with 11 bases spanning the gap. The CDR3 consists of 12 residues. The CDR3 loop reads CASKGGGETQYF. The CDR3 DNA is TGTGCCAGCAAGGGAGGAGGTGAGACCCAGTACTTC.

The V gene is TRBV7-6, the J gene TRBJ2-3; D may be TRBD2 (6 bases). The length of the CDR3 is 15 residues. CDR1 is SGHVS, CDR2 FNYEAQ, per germline. Trimming took off 1 base at V and 5 bases at J, with 13 bases between the two ends. The CDR3 here is CASSLDGSSIDTQYF. CDR3 nucleotide sequence: TGTGCCAGCAGCTTAGACGGGAGTAGTATAGATACGCAGTATTTT.

The chain carries TRBV5-4 and TRBJ2-5; perhaps TRBD2 as D (6 bases). This CDR3 is 14 amino acids long. Trimming cost V 4 bases and J 6 bases, with 16 bases left between them. Germline CDR1 SGHNT, CDR2 YYREEE (reference sequence). The CDR3 loop reads CASSAGPEEKTQYF. In DNA, the CDR3 is TGTGCCAGCAGCGCGGGACCGGAGGAAAAGACCCAGTACTTC.

This chain uses TRBV18 with TRBJ1-5; a weak D match, TRBD1 (6 bases). Germline values: CDR1 KGHSH, CDR2 LQKENI. The CDR3 consists of 18 residues. V was cut by 5 bases and J by 0 bases, with 20 bases left in between. This CDR3 is CASSGSQGLGVSNQPQHF. The CDR3, as DNA: TGTGCCAGCTCAGGAAGTCAGGGGCTGGGAGTTAGCAATCAGCCCCAGCATTTT.

This chain links TRBV11-3 with TRBJ2-1; D perhaps matches TRBD2 (5 bases). Trimming shortened V by 3 bases and J by 9 bases, and 12 bases separated the two germline ends. The germline V gene has CDR1 SGHNT and CDR2 YENEEA. This CDR3 contains 13 residues. CDR3 in amino acids: CASSFGEQPEQFF. The CDR3 region has the DNA TGTGCCAGCAGCTTTGGGGAGCAACCTGAGCAGTTCTTC.

This clone showed up just a few times. The chain recombines TRBV27 with TRBJ2-1; 8 bases agree with TRBD2. This CDR3 contains 16 residues. The J segment lost 9 bases and the V segment lost 5 bases, leaving 15 bases of the junction unmatched. CDR1 and CDR2 from the germline V gene are MNHEY and SMNVEV (reference sequence). This CDR3 reads CASSPGSGRANFEQFF. CDR3 bases: TGTGCCAGCAGTCCGGGCTCCGGGAGGGCGAACTTTGAGCAGTTCTTC.

The DNA of the CDR3 is TGTGCCAGCAGCCCTGGGCTAGCGGGAGGCGAGCAGTACTTC. Encoded protein: CASSPGLAGGEQYF. The chain links TRBV5-6 to TRBJ2-7, with 11 bases matching TRBD2. Germline V gives CDR1 SGHDT, CDR2 YYEEEE. V trimming: 4 bases; J trimming: 6 bases; junction bases outside the gene matches: 6. The CDR3 is 14 amino acids.

This rearrangement joins TRBV2 to TRBJ1-5; 8 bases align to TRBD1. This CDR3 has 13 amino acids. CDR1 and CDR2 (germline): SNHLY, FYNNEI. Germline trimming cut 5 bases from V and 7 bases from J; bases unmatched to any gene: 4. The CDR3 DNA follows: TGTGCCAGCAGTCAGGGGGCTCGGCAGCCCCAGCATTTT. This translates into CASSQGARQPQHF.

The chain employs TRBV6-5 and TRBJ2-1, with TRBD2 matching over 7 bases. V dropped 5 bases and J dropped 6; count of bases not matched to a gene: 7. The CDR3 loop spans 14 amino acids. CDR1 and CDR2 (germline): MNHEY, SVGAGI. The CDR3, as DNA: TGTGCCAGCAGTCCGGGACTAACCGTCAATGAGCAGTTCTTC. Its protein is CASSPGLTVNEQFF.

This clone has a single count. The CDR3 here is CAWRRLAVPGELFF. The CDR3 nucleotides read TGTGCCTGGAGAAGGTTAGCAGTTCCCGGGGAGCTGTTTTTT. The V and J genes are TRBV30 and TRBJ2-2; D not certain. CDR1 GTSNPN and CDR2 SVGIG come from the germline V gene (reference sequence). The CDR3 extends over 14 amino acids. The V end lost 3 bases, the J end lost 6 bases, and 14 bases lay between the germline ends.

The chain employs TRBV2 and TRBJ2-3; D is perhaps TRBD2 (5 bases). Trimming left V 5 bases short and J 0 bases short, with 6 bases between. Looked up from germline, CDR1 is SNHLY and CDR2 is FYNNEI. The length of the CDR3 is 13 residues. CDR3 in amino acids: CASSTGSTDTQYF. DNA of the CDR3: TGTGCCAGCAGTACGGGGAGCACAGATACGCAGTATTTT.

This chain joins TRBV29-1 and TRBJ2-2; tentatively, D is TRBD2 (5 bases). CDR3 size: 15 residues. Germline values: CDR1 SQVTM, CDR2 ANQGSEA. This CDR3 is CTIWMSSGNTGELFF. In DNA form, the CDR3 reads TGCACCATTTGGATGTCCAGCGGTAACACCGGGGAGCTGTTTTTT.

The CDR3 region has the DNA TGCGCCAGCAGCTTGGTCGGGGGGGAAGGTCAGCCCCAGCATTTT. Translating it yields CASSLVGGEGQPQHF. This chain links TRBV5-1 with TRBJ1-5; D is perhaps TRBD1 (5 bases). Between the trimmed V and J ends, which lost 0 bases and 6 bases, there was a span of 13 bases. The CDR3 length is 15 residues. CDR1 is SGHRS, CDR2 YFSETQ, per germline.

V usage is TRBV30 and J usage is TRBJ1-1; 10 bases agree with TRBD1. Germline-derived CDR1 and CDR2 are GTSNPN and SVGIG (reference sequence). The CDR3 runs 13 residues. V shed 5 bases and J 7 bases; nucleotides not matched to a gene: 7. The CDR3 region has the DNA TGTGCCTGGCATAAGACAGGGGGCCTTGAAGCTTTCTTT. This encodes CAWHKTGGLEAFF.

The genes are TRBV9 and TRBJ2-7, with TRBD1 identical over 7 bases. V shed 3 bases, J shed 4 bases, and the junction held 7 bases outside the gene matches. Germline CDR1 SGDLS, CDR2 YYNGEE. This CDR3 has 14 amino acids. DNA for the CDR3: TGTGCCAGCAGCGCGAAGGGACAGCTATACGAGCAGTACTTC. Translating gives CASSAKGQLYEQYF.

This clone was observed a handful of times. The chain uses TRBV19 and TRBJ1-2, with no clear D. V was clipped by 4 bases and J by 5 bases, with 17 bases between them. The V gene's germline CDR1 is LNHDA and CDR2 SQIVND (reference sequence). This CDR3 is built from 15 residues. The CDR3 DNA follows: TGTGCCAGTAGTACCTGGAGCGGCGTGGTTTATGGCTACACCTTC. Residues: CASSTWSGVVYGYTF. Variable domain in full (rest from reference TRBV19 and TRBJ1-2): DGGITQSPKYLFRKEGQNVTLSCEQNLNHDAMYWYRQDPGQGLRLIYYSQIVNDFQKGDIAEGYSVSREKKESFPLTVTSAQKNPTAFYLCASSTWSGVVYGYTFGSGTRLTVV.

The rearrangement uses TRBV7-2 and TRBJ1-2; 11 bases are shared with TRBD1. In germline, CDR1 is SGHTA, CDR2 FQGNSA. V lost 5 bases to trimming and J lost 5 bases; unmatched junction nucleotides: 13. CDR3 size: 17 residues. CDR3 loop: CASSPRTGGLQKYGYTF. The CDR3, as DNA: TGTGCCAGCAGCCCACGGACAGGGGGCCTTCAGAAGTATGGCTACACCTTC.